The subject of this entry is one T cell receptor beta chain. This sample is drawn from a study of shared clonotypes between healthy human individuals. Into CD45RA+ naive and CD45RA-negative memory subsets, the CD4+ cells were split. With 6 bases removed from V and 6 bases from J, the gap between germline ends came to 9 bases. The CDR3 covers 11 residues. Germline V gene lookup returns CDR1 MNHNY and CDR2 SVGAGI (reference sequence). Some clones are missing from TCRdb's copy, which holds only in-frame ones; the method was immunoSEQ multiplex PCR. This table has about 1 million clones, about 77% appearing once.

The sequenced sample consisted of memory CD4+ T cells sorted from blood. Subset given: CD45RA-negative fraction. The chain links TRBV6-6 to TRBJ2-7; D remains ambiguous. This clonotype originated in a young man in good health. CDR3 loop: CASRHGPEQYF. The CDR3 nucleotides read TGTGCCAGCAGGCATGGACCCGAGCAGTACTTC.